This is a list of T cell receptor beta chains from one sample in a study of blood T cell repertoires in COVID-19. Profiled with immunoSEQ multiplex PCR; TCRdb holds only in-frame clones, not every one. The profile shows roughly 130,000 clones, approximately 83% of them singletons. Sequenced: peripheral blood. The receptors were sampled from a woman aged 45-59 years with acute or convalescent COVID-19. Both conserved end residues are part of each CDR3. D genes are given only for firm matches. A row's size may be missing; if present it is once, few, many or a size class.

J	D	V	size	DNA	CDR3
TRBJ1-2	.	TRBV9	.	TGTGCCAGCAGCTATGCGGGGACCGACTATGGCTACACCTTC	CASSYAGTDYGYTF
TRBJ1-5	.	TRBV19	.	TGTGCCAGTAGTTTTAGACAGCCTATCAATCAGCCCCAGCATTTT	CASSFRQPINQPQHF
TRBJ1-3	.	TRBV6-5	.	TGTGCCAGCCGGGGAACTTACGGGGCTGGAAACACCATATATTTT	CASRGTYGAGNTIYF
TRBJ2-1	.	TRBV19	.	TGTGCCAGTAGTATGGGTAGGGGGGGACTGCTCTTGGGGAATGAGCAGTTCTTC	CASSMGRGGLLLGNEQFF
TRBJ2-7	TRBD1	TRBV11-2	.	TGTGCCAGCAGCTTATTCACCGGACAGGGGATCCTGTACGAGCAGTACTTC	CASSLFTGQGILYEQYF
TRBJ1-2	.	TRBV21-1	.	TGTGCCAGCAGCAGCCTCGGGGGGAACTATGGCTACACCTTC	CASSSLGGNYGYTF
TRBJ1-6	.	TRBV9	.	TGTGCCAGCAGCGTCGTGGGCGGGGCATGGAATTCACCCCTCCACTTT	CASSVVGGAWNSPLHF
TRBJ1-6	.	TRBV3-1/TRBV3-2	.	TGTGCCAGCAGCCAAGATTTGTCCTGGCCCCTAGGTAATTCACCCCTCCACTTT	CASSQDLSWPLGNSPLHF
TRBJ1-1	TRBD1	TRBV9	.	TGTGCCAGCAGCCCACACGACAGGGCAAACACTGAAGCTTTCTTT	CASSPHDRANTEAFF
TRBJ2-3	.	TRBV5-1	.	TGCGCCAGCAGACAGGGTGGCACAGATACGCAGTATTTT	CASRQGGTDTQYF
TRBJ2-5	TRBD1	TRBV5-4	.	TGTGCCAGCAGCTTTTCTCCCGGACAGGGCGGTTATGAGACCCAGTACTTC	CASSFSPGQGGYETQYF
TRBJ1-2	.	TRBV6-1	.	TGTGCCAGCAGTGAATCCGGCCAGGGATGGGGCTACACCTTC	CASSESGQGWGYTF
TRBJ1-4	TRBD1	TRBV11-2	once	TGTGCCAGCAGCTTAGGGGAACAGGGGGCGGGCGGAAAACTGTTTTTT	CASSLGEQGAGGKLFF
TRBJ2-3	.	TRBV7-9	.	TGTGCCAGCAGCCCCACCAGTAACACAGATACGCAGTATTTT	CASSPTSNTDTQYF
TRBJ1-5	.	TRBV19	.	TGTGCCAGTAGTATTGGGGGCAGGGGCAATCAGCCCCAGCATTTT	CASSIGGRGNQPQHF
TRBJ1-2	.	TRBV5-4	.	TGTGCCAGCAGCTTCCGACAGGATTCTGGCTACACCTTC	CASSFRQDSGYTF
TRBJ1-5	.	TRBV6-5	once	TGTGCCAGCAGCCAGGGAATTCAGCCCCAGCATTTT	CASSQGIQPQHF
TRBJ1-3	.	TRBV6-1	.	TGTGCCAGCAGTGCCAAACCTACAGGGAACTCTGGAAACACCATATATTTT	CASSAKPTGNSGNTIYF
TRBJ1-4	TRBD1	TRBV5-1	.	TGCGCCAGCAGCGCGTGGGGACAGGGGGTAGGTGAAAAACTGTTTTTT	CASSAWGQGVGEKLFF
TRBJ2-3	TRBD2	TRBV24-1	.	TGTGCCACCAGTGCCGGGACTCTTAGCGGGGTCACAGATACGCAGTATTTT	CATSAGTLSGVTDTQYF
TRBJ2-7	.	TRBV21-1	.	TGTGCCAGCAGCAAAGTATTCGGGGTTCAGGGGATCCCCTACGAGCAGTACTTC	CASSKVFGVQGIPYEQYF
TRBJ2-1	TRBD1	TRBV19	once	TGTGCCAGTAGCCCTCCGGGACAGGGGGCGGGGGAGCAGTTCTTC	CASSPPGQGAGEQFF
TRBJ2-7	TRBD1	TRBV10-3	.	TGTGCCATCAGAAATCCCGGGACAGGGGGCACCTACGAGCAGTACTTC	CAIRNPGTGGTYEQYF
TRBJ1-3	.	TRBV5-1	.	TGCGCCAGCAGCCAGGACAGCAGCTCTGGAAACACCATATATTTT	CASSQDSSSGNTIYF
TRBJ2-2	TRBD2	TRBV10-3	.	TGTGCCATCAGTGGGTGGACTAGCGGGGGAAATACCGGGGAGCTGTTTTTT	CAISGWTSGGNTGELFF
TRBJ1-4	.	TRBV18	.	TGTGCCAGCTCACCACGGTCAGGGGAAGATGAAAAACTGTTTTTT	CASSPRSGEDEKLFF
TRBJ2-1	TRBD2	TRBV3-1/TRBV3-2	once	TGTGCCAGCAGCCAAGCCGCGGGGGGGCTCAATGAGCAGTTCTTC	CASSQAAGGLNEQFF
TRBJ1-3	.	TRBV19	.	TGTGCCAGTAGTATAGGAGGCTCTGGAAACACCATATATTTT	CASSIGGSGNTIYF
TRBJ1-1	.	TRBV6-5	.	TGTGCCAGCAGTTCCCTCCTACAAGACAGCCTCAGAGCTTTCTTT	CASSSLLQDSLRAFF
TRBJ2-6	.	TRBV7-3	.	TGTGCCAGCAGCTTATCTACTGGGGCCAACGTCCTGACTTTC	CASSLSTGANVLTF
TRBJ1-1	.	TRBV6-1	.	TGTGCCAGCAGTGATCGGTGGGGAGGAAACACTGAAGCTTTCTTT	CASSDRWGGNTEAFF
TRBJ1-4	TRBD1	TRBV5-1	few	TGCGCCAGCAGCTTTGATGGACAGGGCGAAAAACTGTTTTTT	CASSFDGQGEKLFF
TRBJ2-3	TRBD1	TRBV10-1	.	TGCGCCAGCAGTGTGGCAGGGGGCTTGACAGATACGCAGTATTTT	CASSVAGGLTDTQYF
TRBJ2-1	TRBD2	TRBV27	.	TGTGCCAGCAGCCTAGGGACTAGCGGGTTACGGAGGGGGTACAATGAGCAGTTCTTC	CASSLGTSGLRRGYNEQFF
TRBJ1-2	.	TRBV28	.	TGTGCCAGCAGTTTATGGGCGGGGTCGGCGGGCTACACCTTC	CASSLWAGSAGYTF
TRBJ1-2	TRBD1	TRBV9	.	TGTGCCAGCAGCGTAGCCAGGGGGAACTATGGCTACACCTTC	CASSVARGNYGYTF
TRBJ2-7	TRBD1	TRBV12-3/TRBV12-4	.	TGTGCCAGCAGTCCCAGACAGGGCGGTGAGCAGTACTTC	CASSPRQGGEQYF
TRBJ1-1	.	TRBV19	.	TGTGCCAGTAGACTTCCCGGGTCAATCACTGAAGCTTTCTTT	CASRLPGSITEAFF
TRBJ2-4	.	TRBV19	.	TGTGCCAGTAGTATAGATCCGGAGGACATTCAGTACTTC	CASSIDPEDIQYF
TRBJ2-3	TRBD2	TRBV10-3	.	TGTGCCATCAGTGAGTCGAGTAGCGGGGACACAGATACGCAGTATTTT	CAISESSSGDTDTQYF
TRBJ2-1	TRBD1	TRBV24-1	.	TGTGCCACCCAGGGACAGGGTTTGGTTGAGCAGTTCTTC	CATQGQGLVEQFF
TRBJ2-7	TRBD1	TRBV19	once	TGTGCCAGTAGTACGAATAGGGACAGCTACGAGCAGTACTTC	CASSTNRDSYEQYF
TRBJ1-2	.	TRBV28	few	TGTGCCAGCAGCCTACCGGGACGGGGGGACTATGGCTACACCTTC	CASSLPGRGDYGYTF
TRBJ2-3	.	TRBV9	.	TGTGCCAGCAGCGTTCAGGTGGTGGATACGCAGTATTTT	CASSVQVVDTQYF
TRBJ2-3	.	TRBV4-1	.	TGCGCCAGCAGCCAAGAGACGGGGGGCTTTGCAGATACGCAGTATTTT	CASSQETGGFADTQYF
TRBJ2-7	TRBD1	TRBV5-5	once	TGTGCCAGCAGCTTCGGAATTACAGGGGAATACGAGCAGTACTTC	CASSFGITGEYEQYF
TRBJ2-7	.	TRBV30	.	TGTGCCTGGAGTAGCCAGGGGTACGAGCAGTACTTC	CAWSSQGYEQYF
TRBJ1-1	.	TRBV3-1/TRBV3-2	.	TGTGCCAGCAGCCAAGCAGGAGGACACACTGAAGCTTTCTTT	CASSQAGGHTEAFF
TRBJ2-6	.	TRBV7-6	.	TGTGCCAGCAGCCCCGGACAGCCCGGGGCCAACGTCCTGACTTTC	CASSPGQPGANVLTF
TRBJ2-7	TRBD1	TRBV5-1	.	TGCGCCAGCAGCCTGACAGGGGCGGACTACGAGCAGTACTTC	CASSLTGADYEQYF
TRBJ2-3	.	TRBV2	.	TGTGCCAGCAGTTTAAGGGCAGGGGGCACAGATACGCAGTATTTT	CASSLRAGGTDTQYF
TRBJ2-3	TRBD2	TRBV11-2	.	TGTGCCAGCAGCGCTAGCGGGGGGGCCGTCTCAGATACGCAGTATTTT	CASSASGGAVSDTQYF
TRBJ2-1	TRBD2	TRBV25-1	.	TGTGCCAGCAGTGAATCCCCACTAGCGGGGGGGGACAATGAGCAGTTCTTC	CASSESPLAGGDNEQFF
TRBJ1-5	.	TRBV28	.	TGTGCCTCAGTGGATTACAGGGAAAATAATCAGCCCCAGCATTTT	CASVDYRENNQPQHF
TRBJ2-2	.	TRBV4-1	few	TGCGCCAGCAGTCCCCAGACAGGAGATAACGGGGAGCTGTTTTTT	CASSPQTGDNGELFF
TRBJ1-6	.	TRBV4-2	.	TGTGCCAGCAGCCAAGGAGGCCTAGCGGTTGGTAATTCACCCCTCCACTTT	CASSQGGLAVGNSPLHF
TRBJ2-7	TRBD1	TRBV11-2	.	TGTGCCAGCAGCTTAAAACGGGACAGGGCCGCGACGGGCTCCTACGAGCAGTACTTC	CASSLKRDRAATGSYEQYF